A selection of T cell receptor beta chains follows, all from one sample in a study of shared clonotypes between healthy human individuals. TCRdb's copy holds only in-frame clones and misses some; the assay was immunoSEQ multiplex PCR. The sample comprises about 690,000 clones, about 90% of which are singletons, and 34% rests with the top ten. Sequenced material: memory CD8+ T cells from PBMCs. These receptors all come from a man between 18 and 35 years old in good health. Some clones in this sample may be carry-over from other donors' samples. CDR3s include the opening cysteine and the closing phenylalanine or tryptophan. The D gene is left open where the match is weak. Clone size is given for some rows only: seen once, a few or many times, or a class if the clone is expanded.

clone_size d_call j_call v_call cdr3_length cdr3_aa cdr3_nt
once TRBD1 TRBJ2-5 TRBV15 16 CATSRGGQGGSETQYF TGTGCCACCAGCAGAGGTGGACAGGGGGGGTCGGAGACCCAGTACTTC
. . TRBJ2-5 TRBV7-2 16 CASSFWGHGVQETQYF TGTGCCAGCAGCTTTTGGGGGCACGGGGTCCAAGAGACCCAGTACTTC
few . TRBJ1-5 TRBV25-1 13 CASSVGNNQPQHF TGTGCCAGCAGTGTGGGAAACAATCAGCCCCAGCATTTT
. . TRBJ1-3 TRBV7-9 16 CASRGRLLDSGNTIYF TGTGCCAGCAGGGGACGGCTTCTCGACTCTGGAAACACCATATATTTT
few TRBD2 TRBJ2-1 TRBV15 15 CATSSQREGPTEQFF TGTGCCACCAGCAGTCAGCGGGAGGGCCCCACTGAGCAGTTCTTC
. . TRBJ1-4 TRBV27 17 CASSLLAPRGLGEKLFF TGTGCCAGCAGTTTACTTGCGCCTCGGGGCTTGGGGGAAAAACTGTTTTTT
few . TRBJ1-4 TRBV15 14 CATSRGQGGEKLFF TGTGCCACCAGCAGAGGTCAGGGAGGCGAAAAACTGTTTTTT
. . TRBJ1-5 TRBV7-9 15 CASSPGGAGNQPQHF TGTGCCAGCAGCCCCGGGGGGGCAGGCAATCAGCCCCAGCATTTT
. . TRBJ1-5 TRBV10-1 14 CASSSRWGPEPQHF TGCGCCAGCAGTAGTCGGTGGGGGCCGGAGCCCCAGCATTTT
. . TRBJ1-1 TRBV27 13 CASSFRDSNGAFF TGTGCCAGCAGTTTCCGCGATAGTAATGGAGCTTTCTTT
once TRBD2 TRBJ2-1 TRBV10-1 17 CASSEFSTGGLYNEQFF TGCGCCAGCAGTGAGTTCTCAACGGGAGGGCTCTACAATGAGCAGTTCTTC
. TRBD1 TRBJ1-2 TRBV7-3 16 CASSPQAGQDNYGYTF TGTGCCAGCAGCCCACAGGCGGGACAGGATAACTATGGCTACACCTTC
. TRBD1 TRBJ2-2 TRBV10-3 13 CAIGAGGTGELFF TGTGCCATCGGAGCAGGGGGAACCGGGGAGCTGTTTTTT
. TRBD1 TRBJ1-5 TRBV4-1 15 CASSQGQGGRQPQHF TGCGCCAGCAGCCAAGGACAGGGGGGACGGCAGCCCCAGCATTTT
. TRBD1 TRBJ1-5 TRBV2 14 CASISDRGGQPQHF TGTGCCAGCATCTCGGACAGGGGAGGCCAGCCCCAGCATTTT
. . TRBJ1-4 TRBV15 13 CATSSAGSGKLFF TGTGCCACCAGCAGCGCGGGGTCGGGAAAACTGTTTTTT
. . TRBJ1-3 TRBV9 16 CASSVAWGSTGNTIYF TGTGCCAGCAGCGTAGCTTGGGGTAGCACTGGAAACACCATATATTTT
. TRBD1 TRBJ1-5 TRBV28 16 CASSPLGQALRQPQHF TGTGCCAGCAGCCCTCTTGGACAGGCCCTGCGGCAGCCCCAGCATTTT
. TRBD1 TRBJ1-2 TRBV19 14 CASSTGQGLYGYTF TGTGCCAGTAGTACCGGACAGGGGCTATATGGCTACACCTTC
. TRBD1 TRBJ2-1 TRBV7-9 17 CASSLEKGQAGYNEQFF TGTGCCAGCAGCTTAGAAAAAGGACAGGCTGGGTACAATGAGCAGTTCTTC
. . TRBJ1-2 TRBV4-1 13 CASSRSSLWGFSF TGCGCCAGCAGCCGAAGCTCACTCTGGGGGTTTTCCTTC
. TRBD1 TRBJ2-7 TRBV29-1 15 CSVGGQGDVAYEQYF TGCAGCGTTGGTGGACAGGGGGATGTCGCCTACGAGCAGTACTTC
. TRBD1 TRBJ1-2 TRBV25-1 15 CASSEIGTGEYGYTF TGTGCCAGCAGTGAAATCGGGACAGGCGAATATGGCTACACCTTC
. TRBD1 TRBJ1-1 TRBV7-2 15 CASSIRQGVGTEAFF TGTGCCAGCAGCATCCGACAGGGGGTGGGGACTGAAGCTTTCTTT
. . TRBJ1-3 TRBV9 18 CASSVFPPGYEVGNTIYF TGTGCCAGCAGCGTATTCCCGCCAGGGTATGAGGTTGGAAACACCATATATTTT
. . TRBJ2-1 TRBV29-1 14 CSVRTSSSYNEQFF TGCAGCGTTAGGACTTCAAGCTCCTACAATGAGCAGTTCTTC
many . TRBJ2-3 TRBV5-1 17 CASRDRGGGPSTDTQYF TGCGCCAGCAGAGACAGGGGCGGGGGCCCTAGCACAGATACGCAGTATTTT
once . TRBJ1-1 TRBV6-1 14 CASSEPRADTEAFF TGTGCCAGCAGTGAACCCAGGGCGGACACTGAAGCTTTCTTT
. TRBD1 TRBJ2-7 TRBV15 16 CATSRDRGFSSYEQYF TGTGCCACAAGCCGGGACAGGGGGTTCAGCTCCTACGAGCAGTACTTC
. . TRBJ2-7 TRBV7-8 12 CASSSGQYEQYF TGTGCCAGCAGCTCCGGACAGTACGAGCAGTACTTC
. . TRBJ1-2 TRBV30 13 CAWSTGGDYGYTF TGTGCCTGGAGTACGGGGGGCGACTATGGCTACACCTTC
once . TRBJ2-1 TRBV5-6 16 CASSLDVSVHGNEQFF TGTGCCAGCAGCTTGGATGTCAGCGTTCATGGGAATGAGCAGTTCTTC
. . TRBJ1-1 TRBV30 15 CAWISWAGGVSEAFF TGTGCCTGGATATCTTGGGCCGGGGGTGTCTCTGAAGCTTTCTTT
few TRBD2 TRBJ2-7 TRBV6-1 16 CASSEIRGRGVGEQYF TGTGCCAGCAGTGAAATCCGCGGGAGGGGCGTGGGTGAGCAGTACTTC
. TRBD2 TRBJ2-1 TRBV9 16 CASSEWTSGSYNEQFF TGTGCCAGCAGCGAATGGACTAGCGGGAGCTACAATGAGCAGTTCTTC
once . TRBJ2-7 TRBV6-1 15 CASSEEGDLLYEQYF TGTGCCAGCAGTGAAGAGGGGGACCTACTCTACGAGCAGTACTTC
once . TRBJ2-5 TRBV7-8 14 CASSLTTPPQTQYF TGTGCCAGCAGCTTAACTACCCCCCCCCAGACCCAGTACTTC
. . TRBJ2-7 TRBV29-1 15 CSVRPTGKQDYEQYF TGCAGCGTAAGACCTACAGGGAAACAAGACTACGAGCAGTACTTC
. . TRBJ1-4 TRBV11-2 14 CASSLGEAGKKLFF TGTGCCAGCAGCTTAGGTGAGGCAGGCAAAAAACTGTTTTTT
. . TRBJ2-6 TRBV11-1 18 CASSLYSVPGSGANVLTF TGTGCCAGCAGCTTATACTCAGTCCCAGGGTCTGGGGCCAACGTCCTGACTTTC
. TRBD2 TRBJ2-3 TRBV11-2 15 CASSLGGRRTDTQYF TGTGCCAGCAGCTTGGGCGGGAGGCGGACAGATACGCAGTATTTT
. TRBD2 TRBJ2-1 TRBV27 15 CASSSLAGGNDEQFF TGTGCCAGCAGTTCGCTAGCGGGAGGGAACGATGAGCAGTTCTTC
. . TRBJ1-1 TRBV7-2 14 CASSSWGWDTEAFF TGTGCCAGCAGCTCTTGGGGTTGGGACACTGAAGCTTTCTTT
once . TRBJ2-5 TRBV5-1 16 CASSLWTGAVGKTQYF TGCGCCAGCAGCTTGTGGACGGGAGCGGTGGGGAAGACCCAGTACTTC
. . TRBJ2-2 TRBV7-6 12 CASSLAAGELFF TGTGCCAGCAGCTTAGCGGCCGGGGAGCTGTTTTTT
. . TRBJ2-7 TRBV11-3 13 CASSLRLDYEQYF TGTGCCAGCAGCTTAAGATTGGACTACGAGCAGTACTTC
. . TRBJ2-2 TRBV27 14 CASRNQTNTGELFF TGTGCCAGCAGGAATCAAACGAACACCGGGGAGCTGTTTTTT
. . TRBJ2-3 TRBV25-1 11 CASSHWGTQYF TGTGCCAGCAGTCATTGGGGTACGCAGTATTTT
. TRBD1 TRBJ2-3 TRBV12-5 16 CASGWDPGDRADTQYF TGTGCTAGTGGTTGGGACCCAGGGGACAGGGCAGATACGCAGTATTTT
. . TRBJ1-5 TRBV13 12 CASSLGFQPQHF TGTGCCAGCAGCTTAGGGTTTCAGCCCCAGCATTTT
once . TRBJ2-2 TRBV27 12 CASSFVTGELFF TGTGCCAGCAGTTTCGTCACCGGGGAGCTGTTTTTT
. . TRBJ2-1 TRBV29-1 12 CSAGRPYNEQFF TGCAGCGCGGGCAGGCCCTACAATGAGCAGTTCTTC
. . TRBJ2-7 TRBV2 15 CASSEALGGRDEQYF TGTGCCAGCAGTGAAGCTTTGGGGGGCCGGGACGAGCAGTACTTC